This section outlines one T cell receptor (beta chain) sequence together with its context. Its antigen is unknown. The source of the sample is a study of Ad26.COV2.S vaccination and SARS-CoV-2 variants. The study's findings and limits: It was vaccine recipients, not placebo recipients, who had the higher spike-specific TCR breadth. Recipients of vaccine and of placebo showed similar breadth of their non-spike TCR repertoires.

The junction had 7 bases not matched to a gene; V was cut back by 2 bases and J by 6 bases. This CDR3 is 16 amino acids long. Per germline, CDR1 SGHTA and CDR2 FQGTGA. Method: immunoSEQ multiplex PCR; TCRdb's copy keeps in-frame clones and lacks some. The sample lists fewer than 100,000 clones, more than 65% occurring once. Here the sequenced sample was peripheral blood, taken after recovery from COVID-19. This chain connects TRBV7-3 to TRBJ2-2; 9 bases align to TRBD1. The receptor's source is a human donor who had recovered from COVID-19. The DNA for the CDR3 is TGTGCCAGCAGCTTACGAGGACAGGGGACCCCCGGGGAGCTGTTTTTT. Protein sequence: CASSLRGQGTPGELFF.